This T cell receptor beta chain was documented in a study of blood T cell repertoires in COVID-19. The CDR3 covers 16 residues. Germline CDR1 LGHNA, CDR2 YNFKEQ. J gave up 4 bases and V 1 base, and 5 bases lay outside the gene matches. Under the authors' procedure: Reference gene primer amplification gave nucleated cell count estimates. Clones were read by immunoSEQ multiplex PCR, and TCRdb kept only the in-frame ones, dropping some. That table gives V, J and clone size, and the DNA gave D and trimming. Of some 220,000 clones in the sample, about 80% were seen once. The V call is TRBV4-2, the J call TRBJ2-2; 8 nucleotides agree with TRBD2. The sequence came from a woman aged 55-70 years with acute or convalescent COVID-19. The specimen was peripheral blood. In nucleotides, the CDR3 is TGTGCCAGCAGCCAAGGGGCCAGCGGGGGCACCGGGGAGCTGTTTTTT. It codes for CASSQGASGGTGELFF.